The 28 T cell receptor beta chains given below trace back to one sample, sequenced in a study of blood T cell repertoires in COVID-19. Generated by immunoSEQ multiplex PCR, the TCRdb table keeps only in-frame clones and is missing some. The sample comprises 200,000 to 250,000 clones, around 89% of which are singletons, and 3% to 3.5% rests with the top ten. The material sequenced was PBMCs or T cells enriched from blood (not recorded which). Receptor source: a young woman in a cohort exposed to, infected with or recovered from COVID-19 (not recorded which).

This clone was found once. The chain employs TRBV3-1 (or the pseudogene TRBV3-2) and TRBJ2-2; 8 nucleotides align to TRBD2. The germline V gene encodes CDR1 LGHDT and CDR2 YNNKEL (reference sequence). With 4 bases clipped from V and 1 base from J, the junction kept 5 bases outside the gene matches. The CDR3 is made up of 16 amino acids. CDR3: CASSLNGGVNTGELFF. The DNA for the CDR3 is TGTGCCAGCAGCCTCAACGGGGGGGTGAACACCGGGGAGCTGTTTTTT.

This chain links TRBV5-8 with TRBJ2-5; TRBD2 matches 8 bases. Germline CDR1 reads SGHTS; CDR2 reads YDEGEE. V gave up 0 bases and J gave up 1 base; unmatched junction bases: 5. The CDR3 length is 16 residues. CDR3 DNA sequence: TGTGCCAGCAGCTTGGGGCTAGCGGGTCTCCAAGAGACCCAGTACTTC. Protein: CASSLGLAGLQETQYF.

This rearrangement joins TRBV29-1 to TRBJ2-1; 7 nucleotides match TRBD1. The V gene end was trimmed by 3 bases and the J gene end by 7 bases; junction bases not matched to a gene: 9. The CDR3 is made up of 14 amino acids. Germline assignment: CDR1 SQVTM and CDR2 ANQGSEA. The CDR3 loop reads CSVDRGGQVNEQFF. In DNA, the CDR3 is TGCAGCGTTGATCGAGGGGGCCAAGTTAATGAGCAGTTCTTC.

The V call is TRBV24-1, the J call TRBJ1-2; 12 bases map to TRBD1. V was clipped by 7 bases and J by 7 bases; unmatched bases: 9. The length of the CDR3 is 15 residues. Germline V lookup: CDR1 KGHDR, CDR2 SFDVKD. CDR3 bases: TGTGCCACCAGGCCGGGACAGGGGGCAGAGGGTGGCTACACCTTC. It is translated as CATRPGQGAEGGYTF.

This clone came up once. This chain links TRBV21-1 with TRBJ2-7; TRBD1, the table's D call, lacks a check against the DNA. TRBV21-1 is reported as a pseudogene. The CDR3 has 20 amino acids. CDR3 bases: TGTGCCAGCAGCAAAGAAGTGACCGGACAGCGCCATGGGGAAGGTTACGAGCAGTACTTC. It specifies CASSKEVTGQRHGEGYEQYF.

On this clone: This same CDR3 is encoded by further DNA sequences in the sample. This rearrangement joins TRBV2 to TRBJ1-2, with a possible D match to TRBD1 (5 bases). Germline CDR1 reads SNHLY; CDR2 reads FYNNEI. Trimming took 5 bases from V and 3 from J, leaving 10 bases between them. The CDR3 totals 13 residues. The CDR3 DNA sequence: TGTGCCAGCAGTCGGCAGGGTTACTATGGCTACACCTTC. This codes for CASSRQGYYGYTF. Using reference TRBV2 and TRBJ1-2 for the parts outside the CDR3, the full variable domain is EPEVTQTPSHQVTQMGQEVILRCVPISNHLYFYWYRQILGQKVEFLVSFYNNEISEKSEIFDDQFSVERPDGSNFTLKIRSTKLEDSAMYFCASSRQGYYGYTFGSGTRLTVV.

The count of this clone is one. The chain recombines TRBV6-5 with TRBJ1-4, with TRBD1 as a possible D gene (6 bases). The germline V gene encodes CDR1 MNHEY and CDR2 SVGAGI. The V gene lost 2 bases and the J gene lost 8 bases, with 12 bases spanning the gap. This CDR3 comprises 14 residues. The CDR3 DNA follows: TGTGCCAGCAGTTACCAACAGGGTACCGAAAAACTGTTTTTT. It specifies CASSYQQGTEKLFF.

This clone has more than one count but fewer than ten. The V gene is TRBV29-1, the J gene TRBJ2-3; no firm D call. Trimming stripped 2 bases from V and 4 bases from J, with 13 bases between. This CDR3 is 14 amino acids long. The germline CDR1 and CDR2 sequences are SQVTM and ANQGSEA. DNA for the CDR3: TGCAGCGTTGAAAACGTCACGGGTCCAGATACGCAGTATTTT. As protein: CSVENVTGPDTQYF.

The table lists this clone with a count of one. An end of the junction differs from the germline gene, which may be a read error. The V gene is TRBV7-7, the J gene TRBJ2-1, with a weak D call TRBD1 (6 bases). From germline, CDR1 is SSHAT and CDR2 FNYEAQ (reference sequence). The CDR3 has 15 residues. In DNA form, the CDR3 reads TGTGCTAGCAGCTTAACAGGGCCACCAAAGAATGAGCAGTTCTTC. Encoded protein: CASSLTGPPKNEQFF.

DNA of the CDR3: TGCGCCAGCAGTTGGGGACTAGCGGGATTCTTCGACAATGAGCAGTTCTTC. Translating it yields CASSWGLAGFFDNEQFF. The chain has TRBV5-1 and TRBJ2-1; 13 nucleotides align to TRBD2. Looked up from germline, CDR1 is SGHRS and CDR2 is YFSETQ. The CDR3 runs 17 residues. The V segment lost 5 bases and the J segment 5 bases; nucleotides outside the gene matches: 10.

CDR3 sequence: CASSLDGGRGTEAFF. The DNA of the CDR3 is TGTGCCAGCAGCTTGGACGGGGGGCGAGGCACTGAAGCTTTCTTT. V is TRBV5-4 and J is TRBJ1-1; TRBD1 is a possible D gene (6 bases). Trimming took off 0 bases at V and 4 bases at J, with 13 bases between the two ends. The CDR3 covers 15 residues. Germline CDR1 is SGHNT and CDR2 is YYREEE (reference sequence).

V gene TRBV11-2 combines with J gene TRBJ2-1, with D perhaps matching TRBD2 (7 bases). Germline V gene sequence: CDR1 SGHAT, CDR2 FQNNGV. The V end lost 2 bases, the J end lost 9 bases, and 8 bases lay between the germline ends. The CDR3 spans 12 residues. The CDR3 nucleotides read TGTGCCAGCAGCTTAAGGGGGGGTGAGCAGTTCTTC. It is translated as CASSLRGGEQFF. The full variable domain, rest sourced from reference TRBV11-2 and TRBJ2-1, is EAGVAQSPRYKIIEKRQSVAFWCNPISGHATLYWYQQILGQGPKLLIQFQNNGVVDDSQLPKDRFSAERLKGVDSTLKIQPAKLEDSAVYLCASSLRGGEQFFGPGTRLTVL.

V gene TRBV19 combines with J gene TRBJ1-1, with 7 bases lining up with TRBD1. This CDR3 is built from 14 residues. The germline V gene has CDR1 LNHDA and CDR2 SQIVND (reference sequence). The V gene end was trimmed by 3 bases and the J gene end by 1 base; junction bases not matched to a gene: 2. The CDR3 sequence: CASSIDRENTEAFF. Here the CDR3 DNA reads TGTGCCAGTAGTATCGACAGGGAGAACACTGAAGCTTTCTTT.

About this clone: The germline gene is not matched at one end of the junction; a read error may be the cause. The rearrangement links TRBV2 to TRBJ2-1; TRBD1 aligns across 11 bases. Germline loops: CDR1 SNHLY, CDR2 FYNNEI. This CDR3 has 12 amino acids. CDR3 region: CASRDRGPERFF. The DNA of the CDR3 is TGTGCCAGCAGGGACAGGGGGCCTGAGCGGTTCTTC.

The chain combines TRBV3-1 (or the pseudogene TRBV3-2) with TRBJ1-4; weak D call: TRBD1 (5 bases). Germline assignment: CDR1 LGHDT and CDR2 YNNKEL (reference sequence). CDR3 size: 15 residues. V gave up 5 bases and J gave up 0 bases, with 10 bases separating them. CDR3: CASSVGHTTNEKLFF. In nucleotides, the CDR3 is TGTGCCAGCAGCGTCGGACACACAACTAATGAAAAACTGTTTTTT.

The gene calls are TRBV5-1 and TRBJ2-5; D is unresolved. This CDR3 is 13 amino acids long. Trimming pared 0 bases from V and 5 bases from J, leaving 8 bases between. Germline CDR1 and CDR2: SGHRS and YFSETQ. The DNA for the CDR3 is TGCGCCAGCAGCTTGGAAATTCGGGAGACCCAGTACTTC. Amino acids: CASSLEIRETQYF.

The CDR3 bases are TGCGCCAGCAGCTCAGAAGCAGGGGCCAATCAGCCCCAGCATTTT. This encodes CASSSEAGANQPQHF. The rearrangement uses TRBV4-1 and TRBJ1-5; perhaps TRBD1 as D (6 bases). The length of the CDR3 is 15 residues. Germline values: CDR1 MGHRA, CDR2 YSYEKL. Trimming removed 5 bases at V and 3 bases at J, with 14 bases between.

CDR3 protein: CASSWGVEQYF. The CDR3 DNA follows: TGTGCCAGCAGTTGGGGGGTCGAGCAGTACTTC. The chain couples TRBV5-4 to TRBJ2-7, with a possible D match to TRBD2 (6 bases). The germline V gene has CDR1 SGHNT and CDR2 YYREEE (reference sequence). The length of the CDR3 is 11 residues. The V end lost 5 bases, the J end lost 6 bases, and 9 bases lay between the germline ends.

With regard to this clone: Other DNA sequences within the sample encode an identical CDR3. The rearrangement joins TRBV5-1 to TRBJ2-1; TRBD2 aligns across 9 bases. Per the germline V gene, CDR1 is SGHRS and CDR2 is YFSETQ. This CDR3 is 16 amino acids long. V was clipped by 2 bases and J by 0 bases; unmatched bases: 3. CDR3 region: CASSFSGGSSYNEQFF. In DNA form, the CDR3 reads TGCGCCAGCAGCTTTAGCGGGGGTAGCTCCTACAATGAGCAGTTCTTC.

The rearrangement uses TRBV24-1 and TRBJ2-7, with a tentative D call TRBD2 (5 bases). V lost 6 bases and J 0 bases, leaving 14 bases between the germline ends. The germline V gene encodes CDR1 KGHDR and CDR2 SFDVKD. This CDR3 region has 15 residues. Here the CDR3 reads CATSWGAQSSYEQYF. The CDR3 DNA sequence: TGTGCCACCAGTTGGGGAGCGCAGAGCTCCTACGAGCAGTACTTC.

J is TRBJ1-6 and V is TRBV12-3 or TRBV12-4; D might be TRBD1 (5 bases). The CDR3 covers 13 residues. The germline V and J ends were trimmed by 7 bases and 9 bases, with 13 bases remaining between them. In DNA form, the CDR3 reads TGTGCCAGCACCAATTCAGGGATTTCACCCCTCCACTTT. It is translated as CASTNSGISPLHF.

The chain has TRBV5-6 and TRBJ1-6, with D tentatively TRBD1 (5 bases). The V end was cut by 0 bases, the J end by 2 bases, with 9 bases between. Germline CDR1 is SGHDT and CDR2 is YYEEEE. CDR3 length: 16 residues. CDR3 sequence (DNA): TGTGCCAGCAGCTTGGCGGGGGATCCCTATAATTCACCCCTCCACTTT. Protein sequence: CASSLAGDPYNSPLHF.

The genes are TRBV4-1 and TRBJ2-5; 8 bases align to TRBD1. V was clipped by 0 bases and J by 6 bases; unmatched bases: 6. Germline V gene lookup returns CDR1 MGHRA and CDR2 YSYEKL. The CDR3 has 15 amino acids. CDR3 DNA sequence: TGCGCCAGCAGCCAAGAGCAGGGGGCGGTGAAGACCCAGTACTTC. Its protein is CASSQEQGAVKTQYF.

This clone was observed a few times. CDR3 amino acids: CASSDPYGRLAGGTDTQYF. CDR3 coding DNA: TGTGCCAGCAGTGATCCCTACGGAAGGCTAGCGGGGGGCACAGATACGCAGTATTTT. The chain couples TRBV2 to TRBJ2-3; 10 bases agree with TRBD2. The CDR3 is 19 amino acids. Germline assignment: CDR1 SNHLY and CDR2 FYNNEI. V lost 3 bases, J lost 1 base, and 13 bases stayed unmatched.

The chain is built from TRBV6-5 and TRBJ1-6, with D possibly TRBD1 on 6 matching bases. Germline V lookup: CDR1 MNHEY, CDR2 SVGAGI. Trimming pared 6 bases from V and 5 bases from J, leaving 8 bases between. CDR3 length equals 13 residues. As DNA, the CDR3 is TGTGCCAGCAGGAGACAGGATAATTCACCCCTCCACTTT. Its translation is CASRRQDNSPLHF.

V usage is TRBV3-1 (or the pseudogene TRBV3-2) and J usage is TRBJ2-6; 7 bases are a match to TRBD1. Looked up from germline, CDR1 is LGHDT and CDR2 is YNNKEL (reference sequence). V shed 2 bases, J shed 4 bases, and the junction held 2 bases outside the gene matches. This CDR3 spans 15 amino acids. The chain's CDR3 is CASSQTGVGANVLTF. The CDR3 nucleotides read TGTGCCAGCAGCCAAACAGGGGTAGGGGCCAACGTCCTGACTTTC.

The chain has TRBV28 and TRBJ2-2, with D perhaps matching TRBD2 (7 bases). Germline assignment: CDR1 MDHEN and CDR2 SYDVKM. The CDR3 has 15 residues. The V and J ends lost 6 bases and 7 bases respectively, with 18 bases between them. CDR3 coding DNA: TGTGCCAGCAGGGCCGCGGGGGCCCGGGGCGGGGAGCTGTTTTTT. Its protein is CASRAAGARGGELFF.

The V call is TRBV6-5, the J call TRBJ2-2; possible D gene TRBD2, 5 bases. Germline CDR1 reads MNHEY; CDR2 reads SVGAGI. This CDR3 comprises 14 residues. Trimming took off 0 bases at V and 5 bases at J, with 7 bases between the two ends. CDR3 nucleotide sequence: TGTGCCAGCAGTTACTCCCCGGGGACCGGGGAGCTGTTTTTT. It yields the protein CASSYSPGTGELFF.